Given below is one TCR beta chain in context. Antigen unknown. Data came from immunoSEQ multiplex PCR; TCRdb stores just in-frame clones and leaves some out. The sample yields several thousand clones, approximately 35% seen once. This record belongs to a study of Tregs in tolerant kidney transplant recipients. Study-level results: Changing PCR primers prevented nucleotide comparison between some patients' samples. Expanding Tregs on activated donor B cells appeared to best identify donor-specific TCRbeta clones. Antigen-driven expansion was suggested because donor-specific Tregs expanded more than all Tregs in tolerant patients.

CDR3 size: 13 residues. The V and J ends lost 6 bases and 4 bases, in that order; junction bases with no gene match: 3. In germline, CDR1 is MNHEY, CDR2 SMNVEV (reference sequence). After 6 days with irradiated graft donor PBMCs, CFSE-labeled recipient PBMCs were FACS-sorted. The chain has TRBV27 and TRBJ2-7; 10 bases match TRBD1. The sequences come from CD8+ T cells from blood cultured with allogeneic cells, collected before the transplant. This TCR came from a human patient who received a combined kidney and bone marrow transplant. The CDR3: CASRGQGPYEQYF. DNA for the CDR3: TGTGCCAGCAGGGGACAGGGGCCGTACGAGCAGTACTTC.